The text below deals with one T cell receptor (beta chain). This clone has more than one count but fewer than ten. Its target antigen remains unknown. There are no base qualities to consult, and no much larger clone falls within one base. This record belongs to a study of shared clonotypes between healthy human individuals (dated by TCRdb to 2020 to 2021). About the investigation overall: The cohort comprised two women and a few men aged 18 to 49 years. To increase sequencing depth and limit assay-specific biases, TCR repertoire library preparation and sequencing were carried out by different laboratories using diverse techniques. Leukapheresis yielded between about 0.94 and 10 billion PBMCs per donor. To estimate repertoire size and how much clonotype sharing occurs between individuals, the study deeply sequenced the blood TCR repertoires of several healthy adults. Findings and caveats that apply to the study as a whole: The genetic and exposure-history diversity represented was limited by the small number of donors. Only blood was sampled, and tissue TCR repertoires likely differ from those in blood. Based on pairwise subsampling, the degree of clonotype sharing among donors was expected to be affected by sequencing depth.

Using the deep immunoSEQ assay, multiplex PCR amplified TCR CDR3 regions from genomic DNA. Genomic DNA extracted from each cell subset was distributed evenly over all wells of several immunoSEQ 96-well plates, and each plate served as one replicate. For unsorted PBMC, about 300 ng of genomic DNA, equivalent to around 33,000 T cell genomes, went into each replicate PCR. Unsorted PBMC genomic DNA was sequenced across ten immunoSEQ deep assay plates. Purified libraries were quantified with a Qubit 3.0 fluorometer, sized on a Bioanalyzer 2100, and re-quantified with the KAPA Library Quantification kit. A separate single-read 150-cycle Illumina NextSeq 550 flow cell was used to sequence each immunoSEQ 96-well plate. The authors' pipeline ran thus. Because only junctional sequences without quality scores were contained in the immunoSEQ output, filtering matching that applied to full-length reads could not be performed. Sequences were annotated with PyIR, a Python wrapper for IgBLAST v1.9, using IMGT germline references to assign V/J genes and CDR3. Reads were filtered out if the reads had weak V/J assignments (E-value above 1e-6), no CDR3, stop codons, out-of-frame junctions, or ambiguous translated residues. V3J clonotypes were defined as sequences sharing the same inferred V gene, J gene, and CDR3 amino acid sequence. The percentage overlap between two repertoires was calculated by dividing the number of shared unique clonotypes by the size of the smaller repertoire. Repertoire richness was assessed with RTK rarefaction, the Chao1 estimator, and Recon v2.1 estimates of unobserved clonotypes. As stored in TCRdb, this immuneACCESS dataset retains in-frame rearrangements with V and J assigned. A fraction of the clones does not appear; measured against another copy, unresolved V genes explain less than half of the discrepancy, and the remainder lacks a known reason. The V and J calls and clone size are taken from that table; D and trimming were inferred from the DNA. Counted in this sample were 100,000 or so clones; about 45% of them appeared once. The ten largest account for about 15% of the sample.

The donors were healthy, HIV-negative adults who had no recently reported acute infections or vaccinations. All donors were Caucasian adults living in Nashville, Tennessee, USA. For unsorted samples, 84 million or so PBMCs were counted, and genomic DNA was extracted using the QIAamp DNA Blood Mini kit. After blood collection by leukapheresis, PBMCs were isolated using Ficoll-Histopaque density gradient centrifugation and then cryopreserved in the vapor phase of liquid nitrogen. Trimming leaves V shorter by 3 bases and J shorter by 6 bases, with the junction holding 12 bases beyond the gene matches. Taken from the germline V gene, the CDR1 and CDR2 loops are SGHRS and YFSETQ. Taken from cysteine to phenylalanine, the CDR3 has 18 residues. Only the CDR3 DNA stays, 54 bases, in frame from base 1.

Material for sequencing was PBMCs. The clonotype was recovered from a woman aged 35 to 49 in good health. Some clones in this sample may be carry-over from other donors' samples. The chain links TRBV5-1 with TRBJ2-7, with TRBD2 identical over 16 junction bases. The DNA reads as follows: TGCGCCAGCAGCTCGGTGGGACTAGCGGGAGGGCCCGCGGCCGAGCAGTACTTC. This is translated as CASSSVGLAGGPAAEQYF.